The 24 T cell receptor beta chains below all came from one sample that was sequenced in a study of CD8 T cells in Susac syndrome. The RNA input was roughly 0.45 to 1 ug, and it was reverse transcribed with random hexamers. TCRdb ran MiXCR on the immunoSEQ multiplex PCR reads and lists one entry per CDR3 protein. Found here are approximately 120,000 distinct CDR3 sequences, about 96% of them singletons; the top ten hold roughly 0.099%. Sequencing input: CD4+ T cells from PBMCs. These receptor sequences come from a human donor in good health.

The chain links TRBV4-1 to TRBJ1-1, with D hard to call. Deletions cut 3 bases from V and 2 bases from J, with 13 bases between. The CDR3 has 15 amino acids. Germline V gene sequence: CDR1 MGHRA, CDR2 YSYEKL. The CDR3 nucleotides read TGCGCCAGCAGCCAGTCGGACGGATTAAACACTGAAGCTTTCTTT. This translates into CASSQSDGLNTEAFF.

The V and J genes are TRBV7-2 and TRBJ2-3; D gene ambiguous. V was trimmed by 6 bases and J by 3 bases, leaving 7 bases between them. The CDR3 length is 12 residues. Germline-derived CDR1 and CDR2 are SGHTA and FQGNSA. The CDR3 loop is CASSVNTDTQYF. The CDR3, as DNA: TGTGCCAGCAGTGTAAATACAGATACGCAGTATTTT.

J is TRBJ1-1 and V is TRBV27, with TRBD1 as a possible D gene (6 bases). In germline, CDR1 is MNHEY, CDR2 SMNVEV (reference sequence). The CDR3 length is 15 residues. The V and J ends lost 5 bases and 5 bases respectively, with 18 bases between them. CDR3 DNA sequence: TGTGCCAGCAGTCCTATTCAGGGGTCGACGACTGAAGCTTTCTTT. Translating it yields CASSPIQGSTTEAFF.

This sequence joins TRBV18 and TRBJ2-5; D is perhaps TRBD1 or TRBD2 (6 bases each). Germline V gives CDR1 KGHSH, CDR2 LQKENI. This CDR3 contains 16 residues. The V gene lost 2 bases and the J gene lost 4 bases, with 17 bases spanning the gap. CDR3 in DNA: TGTGCCAGCTCACCATGGGGGGCCCCCCTAGGAGAGACCCAGTACTTC. Its protein is CASSPWGAPLGETQYF.

This clonotype came up once. The V gene is TRBV11-2, the J gene TRBJ2-5; tentatively, D is TRBD2 (5 bases). Deletions cut 1 base from V and 4 bases from J, with 16 bases between. This CDR3 comprises 16 residues. Germline values: CDR1 SGHAT, CDR2 FQNNGV. This CDR3 is CASSLVTRTLGETQYF. Written as DNA, the CDR3 is TGTGCCAGCAGCTTAGTTACTAGAACATTGGGAGAGACCCAGTACTTC.

V gene TRBV12-3 or TRBV12-4 combines with J gene TRBJ2-5; 7 positions agree with TRBD1. CDR3 length: 15 amino acids. V shed 0 bases, J shed 5 bases, and the junction held 6 bases outside the gene matches. Written as DNA, the CDR3 is TGTGCCAGCAGTTTAGCCCAGACAGGGCTGGAGACCCAGTACTTC. Its protein is CASSLAQTGLETQYF.

V and J are TRBV6-2 or TRBV6-3 and TRBJ2-4; 10 positions agree with TRBD1. J gave up 0 bases and V 6 bases, and 5 bases lay outside the gene matches. Germline V CDR1 and CDR2: MNHEY, SVGEGT. There are 16 residues in the CDR3. Here the CDR3 DNA reads TGTGCCAGCAGAATCGGACAGGGGGAAGCCAAAAACATTCAGTACTTC. Translated: CASRIGQGEAKNIQYF.

The chain is built from TRBV5-1 and TRBJ2-4; D perhaps matches TRBD1 (6 bases). V lost 0 bases, J lost 8 bases, and 15 bases lay in between. CDR1 is SGHRS and CDR2 is YFSETQ in the germline V gene. The CDR3 has 15 amino acids. CDR3 sequence: CASSLDRASTDIQYF. The DNA of the CDR3 is TGCGCCAGCAGCTTGGACAGGGCTTCTACAGACATTCAGTACTTC.

The chain combines TRBV27 with TRBJ2-4; 9 bases fit TRBD1. CDR1 is MNHEY and CDR2 is SMNVEV in the germline V gene (reference sequence). V lost 6 bases, J lost 2 bases, and 8 bases stayed unmatched. The CDR3 loop spans 16 amino acids. The CDR3 region has the DNA TGTGCCAGCAGCGGAACCGGGACAGGGTCCAAAAACATTCAGTACTTC. This sequence encodes CASSGTGTGSKNIQYF.

This chain uses TRBV4-2 with TRBJ2-5; perhaps D is TRBD1 or TRBD2 (6 bases each). Germline CDR1 and CDR2: LGHNA and YNFKEQ. The CDR3 consists of 15 residues. V was cut by 3 bases and J by 2 bases, with 13 bases left in between. Here the CDR3 reads CASSQGGQLQETQYF. Here the CDR3 DNA reads TGTGCCAGCAGCCAGGGAGGACAGCTACAAGAGACCCAGTACTTC.

The chain joins TRBV20-1 to TRBJ1-3; D is perhaps TRBD1 (6 bases). CDR3 length: 13 residues. V was clipped by 5 bases and J by 2 bases, with 10 bases between them. Germline CDR1 DFQATT, CDR2 SNEGSKA (reference sequence). In DNA, the CDR3 is TGCAGTGCTGCGGGGGACACTGGAAACACCATATATTTT. Protein product: CSAAGDTGNTIYF.

This clonotype has a single count. CDR3 amino acids: CASHRDGTDTQYF. In nucleotides, the CDR3 is TGTGCCAGTCACAGGGACGGCACAGATACGCAGTATTTT. The chain links TRBV19 to TRBJ2-3, with a possible D match to TRBD1 (6 bases). Germline-derived CDR1 and CDR2 are LNHDA and SQIVND (reference sequence). V lost 8 bases and J 1 base, leaving 10 bases between the germline ends. The CDR3 extends over 13 amino acids. The whole variable domain, filled in from reference TRBV19 and TRBJ2-3, reads DGGITQSPKYLFRKEGQNVTLSCEQNLNHDAMYWYRQDPGQGLRLIYYSQIVNDFQKGDIAEGYSVSREKKESFPLTVTSAQKNPTAFYLCASHRDGTDTQYFGPGTRLTVL.

This clonotype was observed a single time. The chain is built from TRBV18 and TRBJ1-1, with 7 bases lining up with TRBD1. The CDR3 runs 13 residues. Trimming cost V 6 bases and J 2 bases; bases outside gene matches: 3. Germline CDR1 and CDR2: KGHSH and LQKENI. The chain's CDR3 is CASSGQLNTEAFF. The CDR3 region has the DNA TGTGCCAGCTCGGGACAGCTTAACACTGAAGCTTTCTTT.

CDR3 in DNA: TGTGCCAGCTCACCGACTAGCAGGGGGATATACAATGAGCAGTTCTTC. Its protein is CASSPTSRGIYNEQFF. The rearrangement uses TRBV18 and TRBJ2-1; D assignment may be TRBD1 or TRBD2 (7 bases each). There are 16 residues in the CDR3. CDR1 and CDR2 (germline): KGHSH, LQKENI. V was cut by 3 bases and J by 4 bases, with 16 bases left in between.

The gene calls are TRBV9 and TRBJ1-4; D may be TRBD1 (6 bases). With 0 bases removed from V and 8 bases from J, the gap between germline ends came to 14 bases. Germline CDR1 reads SGDLS; CDR2 reads YYNGEE. The CDR3 sequence is 15 residues long. The CDR3 here is CASSVGQGQWEKLFF. Written as DNA, the CDR3 is TGTGCCAGCAGCGTAGGTCAGGGACAATGGGAAAAACTGTTTTTT.

The chain links TRBV5-1 to TRBJ2-3; D unclear. The ends were cut back, 4 bases at V and 0 bases at J, with 9 bases in the middle. Germline assignment: CDR1 SGHRS and CDR2 YFSETQ. The CDR3 loop spans 14 amino acids. The CDR3 loop is CASSVGDSTDTQYF. The CDR3 DNA sequence: TGCGCCAGCAGCGTCGGAGATAGCACAGATACGCAGTATTTT. The complete variable domain, with remaining parts taken from reference TRBV5-1 and TRBJ2-3, reads KAGVTQTPRYLIKTRGQQVTLSCSPISGHRSVSWYQQTPGQGLQFLFEYFSETQRNKGNFPGRFSGRQFSNSRSEMNVSTLELGDSALYLCASSVGDSTDTQYFGPGTRLTVL.

V and J are TRBV9 and TRBJ1-1; 8 bases fit TRBD1. This CDR3 has 17 amino acids. Germline values: CDR1 SGDLS, CDR2 YYNGEE. Trimming removed 3 bases from V and 1 base from J; junction bases left unmatched: 11. The CDR3 loop is CASSGLGQGGRNTEAFF. DNA for the CDR3: TGTGCCAGCAGCGGATTAGGACAGGGCGGAAGGAACACTGAAGCTTTCTTT.

This clonotype was seen once. V gene TRBV2 combines with J gene TRBJ2-7; 14 bases map to TRBD2. After removal of 8 bases from V and 5 bases from J, the junction contained 5 bases not matched to a gene. From germline, CDR1 is SNHLY and CDR2 FYNNEI. The CDR3 is made up of 14 amino acids. The CDR3: CASSGTSGSHEQYF. The CDR3, as DNA: TGTGCCAGCTCCGGGACTAGCGGGAGTCACGAGCAGTACTTC. The variable domain in full, with the rest retrieved from reference TRBV2 and TRBJ2-7, is EPEVTQTPSHQVTQMGQEVILRCVPISNHLYFYWYRQILGQKVEFLVSFYNNEISEKSEIFDDQFSVERPDGSNFTLKIRSTKLEDSAMYFCASSGTSGSHEQYFGPGTRLTVT.

The chain has TRBV5-1 and TRBJ2-2, with D unresolved. The V end was cut by 1 base, the J end by 4 bases, with 5 bases between. This CDR3 contains 13 residues. Germline-derived CDR1 and CDR2 are SGHRS and YFSETQ. CDR3 protein: CASSLTITGELFF. Here the CDR3 DNA reads TGCGCCAGCAGCTTGACCATCACCGGGGAGCTGTTTTTT.

V usage is TRBV28 and J usage is TRBJ2-2; 11 nucleotides match TRBD2. The CDR3 runs 17 residues. Germline V lookup: CDR1 MDHEN, CDR2 SYDVKM. J lost 6 bases, V lost 4 bases, and 10 bases had no gene match. The CDR3 is CASSSTPLAGGPGELFF. The CDR3, as DNA: TGTGCCAGCAGTTCCACACCGCTAGCGGGAGGACCCGGGGAGCTGTTTTTT.

The CDR3 is CASSQEAGVGNEQFF. In DNA form, the CDR3 reads TGTGCCAGCAGCCAAGAAGCGGGAGTTGGAAATGAGCAGTTCTTC. The chain joins TRBV3-1 to TRBJ2-1; 8 bases are a match to TRBD2. V lost 0 bases, J lost 7 bases, and 5 bases stayed unmatched. The germline gives CDR1 LGHDT, CDR2 YNNKEL (reference sequence). The CDR3 has 15 amino acids.

As for this clonotype: At one end the junction does not follow the germline gene, possibly because of a read error. V is TRBV29-1 and J is TRBJ1-1; D might be TRBD1 (5 bases). Looked up from germline, CDR1 is SQVTM and CDR2 is ANQGSEA. The CDR3 extends over 14 amino acids. The CDR3 nucleotides read TGCAGCGTTGAAGATCGGCGGGGGAACGCTGAAGCTTTCTTT. Translated, it gives CSVEDRRGNAEAFF.

The chain recombines TRBV27 with TRBJ2-7, with D unclear. Germline V gene data show CDR1 as MNHEY and CDR2 as SMNVEV (reference sequence). This CDR3 is built from 14 residues. The ends were cut back, 3 bases at V and 4 bases at J, with 13 bases in the middle. This CDR3 reads CASSLYRDPYEQYF. The CDR3 DNA reads TGTGCCAGCAGTTTGTATAGGGATCCTTACGAGCAGTACTTC.

The rearrangement links TRBV4-2 to TRBJ1-6, with D unresolved. Per germline, CDR1 LGHNA and CDR2 YNFKEQ. CDR3 length: 13 amino acids. V was clipped by 1 base and J by 8 bases, with 6 bases between them. The CDR3 reads CASSQVVDSPLHF. In DNA form, the CDR3 reads TGTGCCAGCAGCCAAGTGGTGGATTCACCCCTCCACTTT.